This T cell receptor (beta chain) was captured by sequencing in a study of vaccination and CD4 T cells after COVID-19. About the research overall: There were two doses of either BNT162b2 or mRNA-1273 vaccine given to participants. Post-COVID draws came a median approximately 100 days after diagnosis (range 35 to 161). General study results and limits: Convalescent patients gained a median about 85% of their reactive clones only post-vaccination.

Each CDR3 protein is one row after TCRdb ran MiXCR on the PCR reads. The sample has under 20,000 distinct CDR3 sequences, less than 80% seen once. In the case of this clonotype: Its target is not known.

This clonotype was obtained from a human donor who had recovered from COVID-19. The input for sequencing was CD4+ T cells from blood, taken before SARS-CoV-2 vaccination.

The chain's CDR3 is CASSSGLAGGPGELFF. The CDR3 coding sequence is TGTGCCAGCAGCTCGGGACTAGCGGGTGGCCCCGGGGAGCTGTTTTTT. The V gene is TRBV6-2 or TRBV6-3, the J gene TRBJ2-2; 12 bases align to TRBD2. Trimming removed 6 bases from V and 6 bases from J; junction bases left unmatched: 8. From germline, CDR1 is MNHEY and CDR2 SVGEGT. The CDR3 spans 16 residues.